The clone carrying this T cell receptor beta chain turned up a few times. This record belongs to a study of blood T cell repertoires in COVID-19. Repertoires were generated with immunoSEQ multiplex PCR, while TCRdb's copy carries only in-frame clones and drops some. The data hold a few hundred thousand clones, with 84% observed a single time. V trimming: 4 bases; J trimming: 8 bases; junction bases outside the gene matches: 3. The CDR3 runs 12 residues. CDR1 and CDR2 (germline): SGHRS, YFSETQ. This receptor was identified in a man in his fifties who had recovered from COVID-19. Sequencing used PBMCs or T cells enriched from blood (not recorded which). The chain couples TRBV5-1 to TRBJ2-3; 8 positions match TRBD1. The chain's CDR3 is CASSDTGGTQYF. CDR3 in DNA: TGCGCCAGCAGCGACACAGGGGGTACGCAGTATTTT.